These 29 T cell receptor beta chains were all obtained from the same sample, sequenced in a study of CD8+ T cells in alopecia areata. Extracted RNA was reverse transcribed, and the resulting cDNA served as sequencing template. This table comes from immunoSEQ multiplex PCR, and its TCRdb copy is limited to in-frame clones, with some not included. Seen here are about 180,000 clones, around 49% observed once, and the top ten hold 10%. The treatment was: oral pan-JAK inhibitor, 5-10 mg twice daily. This specimen consisted of CD8+ T cells sorted from blood, obtained at week 52, from a patient treated with tofacitinib. The receptor source for this set is a human donor with alopecia areata.

Regarding this clone: Other DNA sequences in this sample translate to the same CDR3. V usage is TRBV13 and J usage is TRBJ1-1, with a tentative D call TRBD1 (6 bases). Germline values: CDR1 PRHDT, CDR2 FYEKMQ (reference sequence). Trimming stripped 3 bases from V and 5 bases from J, with 7 bases between. This CDR3 has 12 amino acids. In nucleotides, the CDR3 is TGTGCCAGCAGCTTCCAGGGGACTGAAGCTTTCTTT. Amino acids: CASSFQGTEAFF. Based on the CDR3 plus reference TRBV13 and TRBJ1-1, the full variable domain is AAGVIQSPRHLIKEKRETATLKCYPIPRHDTVYWYQQGPGQDPQFLISFYEKMQSDKGSIPDRFSAQQFSDYHSELNMSSLELGDSALYFCASSFQGTEAFFGQGTRLTVV.

Comment on this clone: The junction differs from germline at one of its ends, possibly a read error. CDR3 in amino acids: CASILGSERPHQPQHF. The CDR3 coding sequence is TGTGCCAGCATCTTGGGGTCAGAAAGACCCCATCAGCCCCAGCATTTT. The rearrangement joins TRBV5-6 to TRBJ1-5; D remains unclear. Germline CDR1 reads SGHDT; CDR2 reads YYEEEE. This CDR3 has 16 amino acids.

This clone was detected once. The chain employs TRBV28 and TRBJ1-5; tentatively, D is TRBD1 (5 bases). Germline CDR1 and CDR2: MDHEN and SYDVKM. The CDR3 is 13 amino acids. The V end lost 7 bases, the J end lost 6 bases, and 13 bases lay between the germline ends. The CDR3 DNA sequence: TGTGCCAGCACCCTGGGGGGGGTTCAGCCCCAGCATTTT. Its protein is CASTLGGVQPQHF.

This clone was observed a handful of times. V gene TRBV11-2 combines with J gene TRBJ1-1; the D is unclear. The CDR3 loop spans 13 amino acids. Germline loops: CDR1 SGHAT, CDR2 FQNNGV. Trimming took off 1 base at V and 3 bases at J, with 6 bases between the two ends. The CDR3 is CASSLGSYTEAFF. The CDR3 region has the DNA TGTGCCAGCAGCTTAGGCAGCTACACTGAAGCTTTCTTT.

The chain uses TRBV2 and TRBJ2-5, with D possibly called TRBD1 or TRBD2 (5 bases each). The germline gives CDR1 SNHLY, CDR2 FYNNEI. The ends were cut back, 2 bases at V and 4 bases at J, with 14 bases in the middle. The CDR3 is 15 residues long. CDR3 DNA: TGTGCCAGCAGTGAAATGGGGACGGCCCCAGAGACCCAGTACTTC. Translated, it gives CASSEMGTAPETQYF.

This clone turned up a few times. This chain joins TRBV6-5 and TRBJ2-7; the D gene is possibly TRBD2 (6 bases). The CDR3 is 13 amino acids. Germline V lookup: CDR1 MNHEY, CDR2 SVGAGI. The germline V and J ends were trimmed by 7 bases and 6 bases, with 16 bases remaining between them. The CDR3 DNA sequence: TGTGCCAGCACAGGCGGGGTCGGGGGCGAGCAGTACTTC. It codes for CASTGGVGGEQYF.

The CDR3 spells CASSQATTTGAPGELFF. DNA for the CDR3: TGCGCCAGCAGCCAGGCGACGACGACAGGGGCCCCCGGGGAGCTGTTTTTT. The chain links TRBV4-3 to TRBJ2-2, with 8 bases aligning to TRBD1. In germline, CDR1 is LGHNA, CDR2 YSLEER. J was trimmed by 6 bases and V by 3 bases; bases with no gene match: 12. The length of the CDR3 is 17 residues.

The chain employs TRBV5-1 and TRBJ2-7; D gene uncertain. Germline CDR1 SGHRS, CDR2 YFSETQ. V was pared by 2 bases and J by 1 base, with 7 bases between. The CDR3 covers 13 residues. The CDR3 nucleotides read TGCGCCAGCAGCTTTCCAGAGTCCTACGAGCAGTACTTC. Amino acids: CASSFPESYEQYF.

This clone has a count of ten or more. This sequence joins TRBV4-1 and TRBJ2-5, with D possibly TRBD2 on 6 matching bases. Trimming took 1 base from V and 4 from J, leaving 10 bases between them. In germline, CDR1 is MGHRA, CDR2 YSYEKL. The CDR3 length is 14 residues. This chain's CDR3 is CASSQVGGVETQYF. CDR3 in DNA: TGCGCCAGCAGCCAAGTCGGAGGGGTAGAGACCCAGTACTTC.

For this clone: No conserved phenylalanine or tryptophan ends this CDR3, so it is likely a read error. No DNA is shown, since the ends of the CDR3 on it are uncertain; the CDR3 is the one TCRdb lists. The chain joins TRBV2 to TRBJ2-7; TRBD1 is taken as the D call from the table, unchecked against the DNA. Per germline, CDR1 SNHLY and CDR2 FYNNEI. The CDR3 is made up of 9 amino acids, end residues included. This CDR3 reads CASSEDRLT.

The rearrangement joins TRBV5-1 to TRBJ2-7; weak D call: TRBD1 (5 bases). The CDR3 covers 14 residues. The V and J ends lost 4 bases and 3 bases respectively, with 14 bases between them. Looked up from germline, CDR1 is SGHRS and CDR2 is YFSETQ. CDR3 region: CASSVKGADYEQYF. In DNA form, the CDR3 reads TGCGCCAGCAGCGTGAAAGGGGCGGACTACGAGCAGTACTTC. Using reference TRBV5-1 and TRBJ2-7 for the parts outside the CDR3, the full variable domain is KAGVTQTPRYLIKTRGQQVTLSCSPISGHRSVSWYQQTPGQGLQFLFEYFSETQRNKGNFPGRFSGRQFSNSRSEMNVSTLELGDSALYLCASSVKGADYEQYFGPGTRLTVT.

The chain links TRBV5-6 to TRBJ2-7; D call uncertain. Germline V gives CDR1 SGHDT, CDR2 YYEEEE. The CDR3 length is 13 residues. V lost 4 bases to trimming and J lost 3 bases, with 11 bases between them. The CDR3 protein is CASSPISDYEQYF. DNA of the CDR3: TGTGCCAGCAGCCCCATATCGGACTACGAGCAGTACTTC.

The gene calls are TRBV5-1 and TRBJ2-3; 7 positions match TRBD2. The CDR3 contains 16 residues. J lost 2 bases, V lost 4 bases, and 10 bases had no gene match. Germline CDR1 and CDR2: SGHRS and YFSETQ. The DNA for the CDR3 is TGCGCCAGCAGCCCCGGACTAGTGGGACTCACAGATACGCAGTATTTT. The encoded protein is CASSPGLVGLTDTQYF. The complete variable domain, with remaining parts taken from reference TRBV5-1 and TRBJ2-3, reads KAGVTQTPRYLIKTRGQQVTLSCSPISGHRSVSWYQQTPGQGLQFLFEYFSETQRNKGNFPGRFSGRQFSNSRSEMNVSTLELGDSALYLCASSPGLVGLTDTQYFGPGTRLTVL.

J is TRBJ2-3 and V is TRBV13; no definite D call. Trimming removed 5 bases at V and 2 bases at J, with 5 bases between. The CDR3 is 12 residues long. The germline CDR1 and CDR2 sequences are PRHDT and FYEKMQ (reference sequence). Here the CDR3 reads CASSPFTDTQYF. The CDR3, as DNA: TGTGCCAGCAGCCCGTTCACAGATACGCAGTATTTT.

The V gene is TRBV6-4, the J gene TRBJ2-1; 13 nucleotides match TRBD2. Germline trimming cut 2 bases from V and 8 bases from J; bases unmatched to any gene: 0. CDR1 and CDR2 (germline): MRHNA, SNTAGT. The CDR3 consists of 14 residues. The CDR3 region is CASSDGTSGDEQFF. CDR3 DNA sequence: TGTGCCAGCAGTGACGGGACTAGCGGGGATGAGCAGTTCTTC.

The chain joins TRBV12-5 to TRBJ2-7, with 9 positions matching TRBD1. Germline lookup yields CDR1 LGHNT and CDR2 FRNRAP. With 3 bases clipped from V and 4 bases from J, the junction kept 1 base outside the gene matches. The CDR3 is 13 residues long. The DNA for the CDR3 is TGTGCTAGTGGTTTACAGGGGGCGTACGAGCAGTACTTC. It yields the protein CASGLQGAYEQYF.

This clone was observed once. The chain joins TRBV4-2 to TRBJ2-7, with 8 bases that match TRBD2. The ends lost 1 base at V and 3 bases at J; junction bases unmatched: 2. Germline CDR1 reads LGHNA; CDR2 reads YNFKEQ. The CDR3 runs 14 residues. The DNA of the CDR3 is TGTGCCAGCAGCCAAGCGGGGGGGCTCTACGAGCAGTACTTC. This translates into CASSQAGGLYEQYF.

This chain connects TRBV13 to TRBJ2-3, with 9 bases matching TRBD2. After removal of 6 bases from V and 0 bases from J, the junction contained 4 bases not matched to a gene. CDR1 and CDR2 from the germline V gene are PRHDT and FYEKMQ (reference sequence). The CDR3 is 15 residues long. The CDR3 protein is CASRPLAGSTDTQYF. The CDR3 DNA reads TGTGCCAGCAGGCCGCTAGCGGGGAGCACAGATACGCAGTATTTT.

V and J are TRBV9 and TRBJ1-6; D gene unclear. V gave up 0 bases and J gave up 7 bases, with 8 bases separating them. CDR1 is SGDLS, CDR2 YYNGEE, per germline. The CDR3 is made up of 14 amino acids. This CDR3 is CASSVEGTNSPLHF. CDR3 bases: TGTGCCAGCAGCGTAGAGGGAACGAATTCACCCCTCCACTTT.

V is TRBV27 and J is TRBJ1-5, with a possible D match to TRBD1 (5 bases). V gave up 5 bases and J gave up 3 bases, with 11 bases separating them. CDR3 length: 14 residues. Germline V gene data show CDR1 as MNHEY and CDR2 as SMNVEV (reference sequence). The CDR3 coding sequence is TGTGCCAGCAGTCGCACAGGATCCAATCAGCCCCAGCATTTT. Translating gives CASSRTGSNQPQHF.

This clone was counted a few times. This chain connects TRBV5-4 to TRBJ2-7; D is perhaps TRBD1 (6 bases). The CDR3 consists of 13 residues. Germline V gene lookup returns CDR1 SGHNT and CDR2 YYREEE (reference sequence). Trimming pared 2 bases from V and 7 bases from J, leaving 13 bases between. As DNA, the CDR3 is TGTGCCAGCAGCTTCCACAGGGACGGGGAGCAGTACTTC. Translating gives CASSFHRDGEQYF.

V usage is TRBV27 and J usage is TRBJ2-5; the D gene is possibly TRBD1 (7 bases). Trimming shortened V by 6 bases and J by 5 bases, and 13 bases separated the two germline ends. The CDR3 covers 13 residues. Germline CDR1 reads MNHEY; CDR2 reads SMNVEV (reference sequence). The CDR3 region has the DNA TGTGCCAGCAGCGCGACAGGGAGGGAGACCCAGTACTTC. It codes for CASSATGRETQYF.

This clone was seen once. The chain employs TRBV7-9 and TRBJ1-2; D might be TRBD1 (6 bases). Looked up from germline, CDR1 is SEHNR and CDR2 is FQNEAQ (reference sequence). This CDR3 has 12 amino acids. Trimming took off 4 bases at V and 10 bases at J, with 13 bases between the two ends. Written as DNA, the CDR3 is TGTGCCAGCAGCTCAGTCGGACAGTTCTACACCTTC. This gives the protein CASSSVGQFYTF.

V and J are TRBV5-6 and TRBJ2-7; possibly TRBD1 for D (6 bases). The CDR3 extends over 13 amino acids. Germline V gene sequence: CDR1 SGHDT, CDR2 YYEEEE. Between the trimmed V and J ends, which lost 4 bases and 3 bases, there was a span of 11 bases. The CDR3 DNA is TGTGCCAGCAGCCAACAGGGTTTCTACGAGCAGTACTTC. It is translated as CASSQQGFYEQYF. The full variable domain, with the rest looked up from reference TRBV5-6 and TRBJ2-7, is DAGVTQSPTHLIKTRGQQVTLRCSPKSGHDTVSWYQQALGQGPQFIFQYYEEEERQRGNFPDRFSGHQFPNYSSELNVNALLLGDSALYLCASSQQGFYEQYFGPGTRLTVT.

On this clone: Other DNA sequences from this sample encode an identical CDR3 as well. The V call is TRBV9, the J call TRBJ1-1; D is uncertain. In germline, CDR1 is SGDLS, CDR2 YYNGEE. Trimming stripped 0 bases from V and 5 bases from J, with 11 bases between. The CDR3 contains 14 residues. Here the CDR3 DNA reads TGTGCCAGCAGCGTAGCAGGTCCCGGGACTGAAGCTTTCTTT. Translated, it gives CASSVAGPGTEAFF. The variable domain in full, completed from reference TRBV9 and TRBJ1-1, reads DSGVTQTPKHLITATGQRVTLRCSPRSGDLSVYWYQQSLDQGLQFLIQYYNGEERAKGNILERFSAQQFPDLHSELNLSSLELGDSALYFCASSVAGPGTEAFFGQGTRLTVV.

This rearrangement joins TRBV5-6 to TRBJ2-2, with a weak D call TRBD2 (5 bases). Germline V gene sequence: CDR1 SGHDT, CDR2 YYEEEE. Trimming took off 7 bases at V and 6 bases at J, with 10 bases between the two ends. This CDR3 is built from 12 residues. The CDR3 reads CASGLASGELFF. In DNA, the CDR3 is TGTGCCAGCGGGTTAGCGTCCGGGGAGCTGTTTTTT.

The CDR3 here is CASSSGTHYEQYF. The CDR3 nucleotides are TGTGCCAGCAGCAGCGGGACACACTACGAGCAGTACTTC. The chain uses TRBV5-6 and TRBJ2-7, with D possibly being TRBD2 (7 bases). Germline V gene lookup returns CDR1 SGHDT and CDR2 YYEEEE. The CDR3 length is 13 residues. V was pared by 4 bases and J by 3 bases, with 11 bases between.

This clone was seen more than once but under ten times. The chain uses TRBV4-1 and TRBJ2-1; D remains unclear. This CDR3 is 14 amino acids long. Germline V gives CDR1 MGHRA, CDR2 YSYEKL. Trimming removed 4 bases from V and 0 bases from J, with 7 bases in between. The CDR3 bases are TGCGCCAGCAGCCTCCGTGGCTCCTACAATGAGCAGTTCTTC. It is translated as CASSLRGSYNEQFF.

The chain recombines TRBV6-5 with TRBJ2-1, with D possibly being TRBD2 (6 bases). V was trimmed by 4 bases and J by 6 bases, leaving 19 bases between them. CDR1 is MNHEY and CDR2 is SVGAGI in the germline V gene. This CDR3 spans 16 amino acids. CDR3 in DNA: TGTGCCAGCAGTTCCCCCCGGCGGGGTCTAAGCAATGAGCAGTTCTTC. Translating it yields CASSSPRRGLSNEQFF.